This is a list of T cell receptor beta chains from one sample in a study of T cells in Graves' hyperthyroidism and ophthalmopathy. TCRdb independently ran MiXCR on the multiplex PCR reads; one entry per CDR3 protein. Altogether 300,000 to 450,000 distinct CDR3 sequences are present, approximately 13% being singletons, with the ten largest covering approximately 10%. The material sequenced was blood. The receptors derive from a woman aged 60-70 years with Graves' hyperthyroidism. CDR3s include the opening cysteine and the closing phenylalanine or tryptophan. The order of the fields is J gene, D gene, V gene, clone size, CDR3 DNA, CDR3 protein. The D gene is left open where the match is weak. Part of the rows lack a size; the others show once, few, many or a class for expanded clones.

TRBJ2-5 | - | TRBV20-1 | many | TGCAGTGCTAGCTGGGCTCTACGGGGCGGGGAGACCCAGTACTTC | CSASWALRGGETQYF
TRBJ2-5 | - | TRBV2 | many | TGTGCCAGCAGTTTTGACAGAAACCAGTACTTC | CASSFDRNQYF
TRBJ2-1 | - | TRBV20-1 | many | TGCAGTGCTAGATCATACAGTAACAATGAGCAGTTCTTC | CSARSYSNNEQFF
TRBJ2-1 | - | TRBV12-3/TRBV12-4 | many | TGTGCCAGCAGAACCACCCAGGATGAGCAGTTCTTC | CASRTTQDEQFF
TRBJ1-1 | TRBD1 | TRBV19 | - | TGTGCCAGTAGTAGGGACAGGGGGCAAACTGAAGCTTTCTTT | CASSRDRGQTEAFF
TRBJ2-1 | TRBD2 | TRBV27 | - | TGTGCCAGCAGTCCTCGGACTAGCGGGAGGGCCAGATACAATGAGCAGCTCTTC | CASSPRTSGRARYNEQLF
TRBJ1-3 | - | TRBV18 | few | TGTGCCAGCTCACCACGGTCAGGGAGGGATTCTGGAAACACCATATATTTT | CASSPRSGRDSGNTIYF
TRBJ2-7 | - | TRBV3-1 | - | TGTGCCAGCAGCCGATGGGAAGACTACGAGCAGTGCTTC | CASSRWEDYEQCF
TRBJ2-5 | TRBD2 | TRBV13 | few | TGTGCCAGCAGCTTAAGCCAGCGGGAGGAACAAGAGACCCAGTACTTC | CASSLSQREEQETQYF
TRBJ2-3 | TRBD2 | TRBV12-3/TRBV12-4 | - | TGTGCCAGCAGTTCTAGGTCTAGCGGTAGCGCAGATACGCAGTATTTT | CASSSRSSGSADTQYF
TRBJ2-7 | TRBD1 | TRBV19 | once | TGTGCCAGTAGTATTCTCCAGGGGGCAGGGTACGAGCAGTACTTC | CASSILQGAGYEQYF
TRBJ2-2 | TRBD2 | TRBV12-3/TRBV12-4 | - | TGTGCCAGCAGGGGACTAGCGGGGACGACCGGGGAGCTGTTTTTT | CASRGLAGTTGELFF
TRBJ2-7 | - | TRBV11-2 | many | TGTGCCAGCAGCTTAGTGATAGGCTACGAGCAGTACTTC | CASSLVIGYEQYF
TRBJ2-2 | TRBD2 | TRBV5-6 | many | TGTGCCAGCAGCCTACTAGCGGGAGTAGGTACCGGGGAGCTGTTTTTT | CASSLLAGVGTGELFF
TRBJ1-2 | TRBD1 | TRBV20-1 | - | TGCAGTGCTAGTAATCCGCAGGGGGGGGCTTATGGCTACACCTTC | CSASNPQGGAYGYTF
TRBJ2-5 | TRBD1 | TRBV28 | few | TGTGCAAACGGGACAGGGGAACTCCAGTACTTC | CANGTGELQYF
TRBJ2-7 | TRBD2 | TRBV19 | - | TGTGCCAGTAGGGAAGCGGGAGGGCTCAACGAGCAGTACTTC | CASREAGGLNEQYF
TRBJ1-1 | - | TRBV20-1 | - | TGCAGTGCTAGGGGTTATGGAGGGGCCGACACTGAAGCTTTCTTT | CSARGYGGADTEAFF
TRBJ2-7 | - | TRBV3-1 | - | TGTGGCAGCAGCCAAGCCTCCGAGCAGTACTTC | CGSSQASEQYF
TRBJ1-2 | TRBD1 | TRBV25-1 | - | TGTGCCAGCAGCCTTATACCTGACAGGGACTATGGCTACACCTTC | CASSLIPDRDYGYTF
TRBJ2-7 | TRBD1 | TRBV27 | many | TGTGCCAGCAGTTTGACAGGGCCACCCTACGAGCAGTACTTC | CASSLTGPPYEQYF
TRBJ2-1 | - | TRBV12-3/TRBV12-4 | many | TGTGCCAGCTCCGTTCGGGACTCCTACAATGAGCAGTTCTTC | CASSVRDSYNEQFF
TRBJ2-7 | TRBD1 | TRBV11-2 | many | TGTGCCTGCCGGGACAGGGGTTATTTCGAGCAGTACTTC | CACRDRGYFEQYF
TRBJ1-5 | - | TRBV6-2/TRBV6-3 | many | TGTGCCAGCAGGGATGGGGATCAGCCCCAGCATTTT | CASRDGDQPQHF
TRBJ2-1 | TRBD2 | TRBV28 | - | TGTGCCAGCAGCTTACTAGGGGGGCGGGGGGCCTACAATGAGCAGTTCTTC | CASSLLGGRGAYNEQFF
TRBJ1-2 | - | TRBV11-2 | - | TGTGCCAGCAGCTTAGGAGGTCGGGCAGGGTCGGGCTACACCTTC | CASSLGGRAGSGYTF